Below, one T cell receptor (beta chain) is given with its context. Its antigen is still unknown. Produced via immunoSEQ multiplex PCR; TCRdb's table is partial and in-frame only. The sample records 120,000 to 150,000 clones, approximately 95% being singletons. The CDR3 covers 15 residues. Looked up from germline, CDR1 is KGHSH and CDR2 is LQKENI. The junction had 11 bases not matched to a gene; V was cut back by 5 bases and J by 10 bases. The record originates from a study of T cell responses to AZD1222 COVID-19 vaccine. Whole-study results and caveats: Dominant CD4 TCR responses targeted spike regions 160-218 and 743-854. Without day 14 samples, only post-peak T cell repertoires were studied. Recipients of two AZD1222 doses showed rising Spike-specific TCR breadth and depth.

The material sequenced was peripheral blood, taken on day 0 of MenACWY control vaccination. The clonotype originates from an adult in good health. The chain links TRBV18 to TRBJ2-1, with 10 positions matching TRBD1. For the CDR3, the DNA is TGTGCCAGCTCAGGGGGGACGACAGGGGGCGTCGAGCAGTTCTTC. Encoded protein: CASSGGTTGGVEQFF.